The 21 T cell receptor beta chains presented below share a single source sample, sequenced in a study of blood T cell repertoires in COVID-19 (dated by TCRdb to about 2020). The library was produced with the immunoSEQ multiplex PCR assay. TCRdb holds this immuneACCESS table with in-frame rearrangements only. Some clones are missing; in checked studies, unresolved V genes explain under half, and the rest has no known cause. The sample yields roughly 200,000 clones; around 81% were counted once. The top ten constitute less than 7% of the sample. The sample was peripheral blood. Every receptor here comes from a woman aged 70-85 years with acute or convalescent COVID-19.

V gene TRBV11-1 combines with J gene TRBJ2-1; 10 nucleotides match TRBD2. The junction had 7 bases not matched to a gene; V was cut back by 5 bases and J by 6 bases. This CDR3 is 15 amino acids long. The germline CDR1 and CDR2 sequences are SGHAT and FQDESV (reference sequence). The CDR3 DNA is TGTGCCAGCAGCCTTGGGGCTAGCGGGAGCAATGAGCAGTTCTTC. Residues: CASSLGASGSNEQFF.

The table lists this clone with a few counts. The chain couples TRBV28 to TRBJ1-3; D is unresolved. Germline V lookup: CDR1 MDHEN, CDR2 SYDVKM. This CDR3 contains 12 residues. Deletions cut 8 bases from V and 4 bases from J, with 9 bases between. CDR3 nucleotides: TGTGCCAGCCAATCGACAGGAAACACCATATATTTT. This translates into CASQSTGNTIYF.

This clone appeared a few times. The chain's CDR3 is CASSLSPGQTPSSGNTIYF. For the CDR3, the DNA is TGTGCCAGCAGTTTATCGCCGGGACAAACCCCGAGCTCTGGAAACACCATATATTTT. The V and J genes are TRBV28 and TRBJ1-3; tentatively, D is TRBD1 (6 bases). The CDR3 spans 19 residues. The V end lost 1 base, the J end lost 0 bases, and 19 bases lay between the germline ends. CDR1 MDHEN and CDR2 SYDVKM come from the germline V gene.

The chain couples TRBV27 to TRBJ1-2, with a tentative D call TRBD1 (6 bases). The CDR3 runs to 13 residues. CDR1 and CDR2 from the germline V gene are MNHEY and SMNVEV (reference sequence). The V end was cut by 3 bases, the J end by 8 bases, with 13 bases between. The CDR3 bases are TGTGCCAGCAGTTTTCCCCAGGGGCGAGGCTACACCTTC. Its translation is CASSFPQGRGYTF.

The J gene is TRBJ1-2, the V gene TRBV28; D gene ambiguous. Trimming took off 10 bases at V and 8 bases at J, with 26 bases between the two ends. Looked up from germline, CDR1 is MDHEN and CDR2 is SYDVKM. The CDR3 covers 15 residues. Here the CDR3 reads CATISWAQGLWGYTF. The CDR3 coding sequence is TGTGCCACCATCTCCTGGGCACAAGGACTATGGGGCTACACCTTC.

The chain has TRBV30 and TRBJ1-6; weak D call: TRBD1 (6 bases). The CDR3 has 16 residues. Trimming removed 5 bases from V and 4 bases from J, with 18 bases in between. Germline CDR1 GTSNPN, CDR2 SVGIG (reference sequence). CDR3 sequence: CAWYHLGALYNSPLHF. The CDR3 DNA reads TGTGCCTGGTACCACCTGGGGGCTTTGTATAATTCACCCCTCCACTTT. The full variable domain, rest sourced from reference TRBV30 and TRBJ1-6, is SQTIHQWPATLVQPVGSPLSLECTVEGTSNPNLYWYRQAAGRGLQLLFYSVGIGQISSEVPQNLSASRPQDRQFILSSKKLLLSDSGFYLCAWYHLGALYNSPLHFGNGTRLTVT.

V gene TRBV28 combines with J gene TRBJ1-2; 10 bases are shared with TRBD1. V shed 3 bases and J 0 bases; nucleotides not matched to a gene: 7. Germline CDR1 and CDR2: MDHEN and SYDVKM. The CDR3 is made up of 17 amino acids. The CDR3 reads CASSFDRGQLPNYGYTF. The CDR3 DNA reads as TGTGCCAGCAGTTTCGACAGGGGGCAGCTTCCTAACTATGGCTACACCTTC.

This sequence joins TRBV2 and TRBJ2-7, with D tentatively TRBD1 (6 bases). Germline-derived CDR1 and CDR2 are SNHLY and FYNNEI. With 6 bases removed from V and 4 bases from J, the gap between germline ends came to 13 bases. CDR3 size: 13 residues. The CDR3 DNA follows: TGTGCCAGCAGCGGGACAATGGAATACGAGCAGTACTTC. Translation gives CASSGTMEYEQYF.

This chain links TRBV12-3 or TRBV12-4 with TRBJ1-2; no firm D call. Between the trimmed V and J ends, which lost 3 bases and 4 bases, there was a span of 9 bases. This CDR3 contains 13 residues. CDR3 in DNA: TGTGCCAGCAGTTTCATAGGGAGCTATGGCTACACCTTC. Amino acids: CASSFIGSYGYTF.

As DNA, the CDR3 is TGTGCCAGCAGTCCTGGGGAGGGATATTCACCCCTCCACTTT. Its translation is CASSPGEGYSPLHF. The rearrangement links TRBV28 to TRBJ1-6; no clear D. Per germline, CDR1 MDHEN and CDR2 SYDVKM. This CDR3 region has 14 residues. Trimming shortened V by 5 bases and J by 8 bases, and 13 bases separated the two germline ends. The full variable domain, its missing parts supplied by reference TRBV28 and TRBJ1-6, is DVKVTQSSRYLVKRTGEKVFLECVQDMDHENMFWYRQDPGLGLRLIYFSYDVKMKEKGDIPEGYSVSREKKERFSLILESASTNQTSMYLCASSPGEGYSPLHFGNGTRLTVT.

This chain links TRBV6-2 or TRBV6-3 with TRBJ2-1, with 10 bases lining up with TRBD1. This CDR3 spans 16 amino acids. CDR1 MNHEY and CDR2 SVGEGT come from the germline V gene. J gave up 3 bases and V 2 bases, and 4 bases lay outside the gene matches. The CDR3 nucleotides are TGTGCCAGCAGTTACACGGGACAGGGGTACTACAATGAGCAGTTCTTC. As protein: CASSYTGQGYYNEQFF.

This chain uses TRBV27 with TRBJ1-3; D remains unclear. Germline CDR1 reads MNHEY; CDR2 reads SMNVEV (reference sequence). The CDR3 contains 15 residues. V lost 8 bases, J lost 0 bases, and 14 bases lay in between. CDR3 amino acids: CASGQTGSSGNTIYF. In DNA, the CDR3 is TGTGCCAGCGGCCAGACGGGTAGCTCTGGAAACACCATATATTTT.

As to this clone: The sample has other DNA sequences that encode this CDR3 too. V gene TRBV19 combines with J gene TRBJ2-5; 8 bases are a match to TRBD2. Germline V gene data show CDR1 as LNHDA and CDR2 as SQIVND (reference sequence). CDR3 length: 15 residues. With 5 bases clipped from V and 1 base from J, the junction kept 6 bases outside the gene matches. The CDR3 here is CASSPRLAGQETQYF. CDR3 nucleotide sequence: TGTGCCAGTAGTCCGCGGCTAGCGGGCCAAGAGACCCAGTACTTC.

The chain recombines TRBV2 with TRBJ2-1, with TRBD1 matching 9 bases. The trim removed 3 bases at V and 5 bases at J, leaving 5 bases unmatched. Looked up from germline, CDR1 is SNHLY and CDR2 is FYNNEI. The CDR3 contains 15 residues. The DNA of the CDR3 is TGTGCCAGCAGTGAGGACAGGGGCGAGAACAATGAGCAGTTCTTC. Its protein product is CASSEDRGENNEQFF.

This chain links TRBV28 with TRBJ1-2; D gene ambiguous. Deletions cut 2 bases from V and 3 bases from J, with 10 bases between. Germline V gene data show CDR1 as MDHEN and CDR2 as SYDVKM. CDR3 size: 14 residues. The CDR3 region has the DNA TGTGCCAGCAGTTTAAGGGAAGCGGACTATGGCTACACCTTC. Its protein is CASSLREADYGYTF.

The chain joins TRBV5-1 to TRBJ2-6; D gene unclear. The germline CDR1 and CDR2 sequences are SGHRS and YFSETQ. V was trimmed by 6 bases and J by 2 bases, leaving 6 bases between them. The CDR3 length is 13 residues. The CDR3 DNA reads as TGCGCCAGCATGGAGACTGGGGCCAACGTCCTGACTTTC. This codes for CASMETGANVLTF.

The rearrangement joins TRBV28 to TRBJ1-6; no definite D call. Germline CDR1 MDHEN, CDR2 SYDVKM. V was cut by 5 bases and J by 4 bases, with 9 bases left in between. CDR3 length: 14 amino acids. In nucleotides, the CDR3 is TGTGCCAGCAGTGTACGGCGGTATAATTCACCCCTCCACTTT. Translating gives CASSVRRYNSPLHF. Full variable domain (rest looked up from reference TRBV28 and TRBJ1-6): DVKVTQSSRYLVKRTGEKVFLECVQDMDHENMFWYRQDPGLGLRLIYFSYDVKMKEKGDIPEGYSVSREKKERFSLILESASTNQTSMYLCASSVRRYNSPLHFGNGTRLTVT.

V usage is TRBV7-2 and J usage is TRBJ2-2; D is unclear. From germline, CDR1 is SGHTA and CDR2 FQGNSA. The CDR3 consists of 14 residues. Trimming removed 3 bases from V and 1 base from J, with 6 bases in between. For the CDR3, the DNA is TGTGCCAGCAGCTTTTACTTGAACACCGGGGAGCTGTTTTTT. Translation gives CASSFYLNTGELFF. Based on the CDR3 plus reference TRBV7-2 and TRBJ2-2, the full variable domain is GAGVSQSPSNKVTEKGKDVELRCDPISGHTALYWYRQSLGQGLEFLIYFQGNSAPDKSGLPSDRFSAERTGGSVSTLTIQRTQQEDSAVYLCASSFYLNTGELFFGEGSRLTVL.

This chain links TRBV13 with TRBJ1-1; D is unresolved. V dropped 5 bases and J dropped 6 bases, with 16 bases sitting between them. The CDR3 totals 14 residues. CDR1 and CDR2 (germline): PRHDT, FYEKMQ (reference sequence). The CDR3 region is CASSLSPIDSEAFF. The CDR3 DNA reads TGTGCCAGCAGCCTTTCCCCAATCGACTCTGAAGCTTTCTTT.

The chain uses TRBV27 and TRBJ2-5; possibly TRBD2 for D (7 bases). V gave up 7 bases and J gave up 1 base, with 22 bases separating them. This CDR3 region has 17 residues. Germline loops: CDR1 MNHEY, CDR2 SMNVEV (reference sequence). CDR3 in amino acids: CASNVQGRDRFQETQYF. The DNA of the CDR3 is TGTGCCAGCAATGTCCAGGGGAGGGATCGGTTCCAAGAGACCCAGTACTTC.

The CDR3 DNA reads TGTGCCAGCAGTCCATATGCAGGGGATGAAAAACTGTTTTTT. Encoded protein: CASSPYAGDEKLFF. V and J are TRBV28 and TRBJ1-4, with D possibly being TRBD1 (6 bases). The V end was cut by 5 bases, the J end by 6 bases, with 13 bases between. Germline-derived CDR1 and CDR2 are MDHEN and SYDVKM. The CDR3 spans 14 residues.